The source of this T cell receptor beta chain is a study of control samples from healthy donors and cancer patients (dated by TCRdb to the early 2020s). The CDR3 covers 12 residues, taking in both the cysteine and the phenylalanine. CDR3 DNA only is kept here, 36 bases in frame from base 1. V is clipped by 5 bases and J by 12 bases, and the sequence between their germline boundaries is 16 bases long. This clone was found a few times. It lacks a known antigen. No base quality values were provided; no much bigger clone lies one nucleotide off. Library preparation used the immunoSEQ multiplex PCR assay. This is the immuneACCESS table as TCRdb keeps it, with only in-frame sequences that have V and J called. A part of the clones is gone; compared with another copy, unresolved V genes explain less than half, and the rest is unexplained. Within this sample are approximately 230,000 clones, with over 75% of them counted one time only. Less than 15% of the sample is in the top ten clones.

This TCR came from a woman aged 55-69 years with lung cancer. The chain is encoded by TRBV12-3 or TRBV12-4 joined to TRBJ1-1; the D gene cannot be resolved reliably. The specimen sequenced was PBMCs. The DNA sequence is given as TGTGCCAGCAGTCACCTCGGACGTGGTCCTTTCTTT. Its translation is CASSHLGRGPFF.